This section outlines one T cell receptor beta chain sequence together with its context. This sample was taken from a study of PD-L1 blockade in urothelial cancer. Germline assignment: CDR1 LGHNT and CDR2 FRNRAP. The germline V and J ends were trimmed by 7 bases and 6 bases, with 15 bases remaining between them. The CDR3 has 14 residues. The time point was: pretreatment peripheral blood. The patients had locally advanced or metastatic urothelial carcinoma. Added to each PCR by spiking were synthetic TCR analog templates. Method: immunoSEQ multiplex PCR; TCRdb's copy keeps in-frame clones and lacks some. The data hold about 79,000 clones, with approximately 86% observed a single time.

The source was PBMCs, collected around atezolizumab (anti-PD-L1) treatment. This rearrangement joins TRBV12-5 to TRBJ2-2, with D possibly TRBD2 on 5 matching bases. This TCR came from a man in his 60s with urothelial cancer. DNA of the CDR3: TGTGCTAGTGCCCAACCGACGGGGTCCGGGGAGCTGTTTTTT. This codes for CASAQPTGSGELFF.